This is a list of T cell receptor beta chains from one sample in a study of T-cell memory formation after mild COVID-19. TCRdb analysed the 5' RACE reads with MiXCR anew, one entry per CDR3 protein. The sample has around 300,000 distinct CDR3 sequences, approximately 15% seen once. Sequencing was performed on PBMCs or a T cell subset sorted from them (not recorded which). All receptors come from a man between 18 and 29 years old who had mild COVID-19 (a few samples of this study predate the infection). Cell type and time point are not known. CDR3s include the opening cysteine and the closing phenylalanine or tryptophan. A D gene is named only where the DNA matches it firmly. Size is omitted from some rows. Given values are once, few, many or a class for expanded clones.

-	few	TRBV10-3	TRBJ2-3	TGTGCCATCAGTGTCGGGAGCACAGATACGCAGTATTTT	CAISVGSTDTQYF
TRBD1	-	TRBV4-1	TRBJ1-1	TGCGCCAGCAGCCACCTCGGGACAGTTGCGAACACTGAAGCTTTCTTT	CASSHLGTVANTEAFF
TRBD1	few	TRBV29-1	TRBJ2-7	TGCAGCGCTGAAGGTGACAGGGGTGGGGTCGGCGAGCAGTACTTC	CSAEGDRGGVGEQYF
-	-	TRBV27	TRBJ1-4	TGTGCCAGCAGTTTCGGGGTGAATGAAAAACTGTTTTTT	CASSFGVNEKLFF
-	-	TRBV7-9	TRBJ1-3	TGTGCCAGCAGCGTAATGTCCCTGTCCTCTGGAAACACCATATATTTT	CASSVMSLSSGNTIYF
TRBD2	-	TRBV7-2	TRBJ2-3	TGTGCCAGCAGCTTCTCGGGACTAGCGGGGGGGCGAGCAGATACGCAGTATTTT	CASSFSGLAGGRADTQYF
-	-	TRBV18	TRBJ2-3	TGTGCCAGCTCACCACCCGGCGGGGTTCAAGATACGCAGTATTTT	CASSPPGGVQDTQYF
-	many	TRBV7-8	TRBJ2-1	TGTGCCAGCAGCCTCCCCCTGGGAGAGCAGTTCTTC	CASSLPLGEQFF
TRBD1	-	TRBV11-2	TRBJ1-2	TGTGCCAGCAGCGCAGGGGGAAAGGGACAGCCCTTATTGTACTACACCTTC	CASSAGGKGQPLLYYTF
-	-	TRBV19	TRBJ2-7	TGTGCCAGTAGTCCCACCAGGGTGGTGCTTCCCGAGCAGTACTTC	CASSPTRVVLPEQYF
TRBD1	few	TRBV6-1	TRBJ2-7	TGTGCCAGCACGTCCGACAGGGTCGGCGAGCAGTACTTC	CASTSDRVGEQYF
TRBD1	-	TRBV15	TRBJ1-3	TGTGCCACCAGCCAGCTCGGGACAGCCGGAAACACCATATATTTT	CATSQLGTAGNTIYF
-	few	TRBV27	TRBJ2-2	TGTGCCAGCAGTCTCGAGCGGGCTGACACCGGGGAGCTGTTTTTT	CASSLERADTGELFF
-	-	TRBV20-1	TRBJ2-2	TGCAGTGCTAGAGGGGCCGGGGCCGGGGAGCTGTTTTTT	CSARGAGAGELFF
-	many	TRBV5-1	TRBJ1-1	TGCGCCAGCAGCTGGGGGGGGGCAGCAATGAACACTGAAGCTTTCTTT	CASSWGGAAMNTEAFF
-	many	TRBV7-2	TRBJ1-2	TGTGCCAGCAGGCCCCTAGCTAACTATGGCTACACCTTC	CASRPLANYGYTF
-	-	TRBV7-2	TRBJ2-3	TGTGCCAGCAGCTTTTCCGGGGGCCCCGGAGATACGCAGTATTTT	CASSFSGGPGDTQYF
-	-	TRBV4-1	TRBJ1-1	TGCGCCAGCGGGGCCCCGAGGGACACTGAAGCTTTCTTT	CASGAPRDTEAFF
-	few	TRBV4-1	TRBJ2-4	TGCGCCAGCAGTCCGAGGGGGGGCGGTGTTTGGGACAACATTCAGTACTTC	CASSPRGGGVWDNIQYF
-	-	TRBV20-1	TRBJ1-2	TGCAGTGCTAGCCCGGGACGAACTAACTATGGCTACACCTTC	CSASPGRTNYGYTF
-	-	TRBV4-3	TRBJ2-3	TGCGCCAGCAGCCAAGAATTACGGGGCCGCGGCACAGATACGCAGTATTTT	CASSQELRGRGTDTQYF
-	-	TRBV2	TRBJ2-6	TGTGCCAGCGATCCCGGGGTCACTGGGGCCAACGTCCTGACTTTC	CASDPGVTGANVLTF
TRBD1	few	TRBV20-1	TRBJ2-5	TGCAGTGCTAGAGTTGGGACAGAAGAGACCCAGTACTTC	CSARVGTEETQYF
-	few	TRBV29-1	TRBJ2-7	TGCAGCGTTCAGGGTGGGCCCACTTTCACCTACGAGCAGTACTTC	CSVQGGPTFTYEQYF
-	once	TRBV12-3/TRBV12-4	TRBJ1-5	TGTGCCAGCCTGGACAGAGATAGCAATCAGCCCCAGCATTTT	CASLDRDSNQPQHF
TRBD2	-	TRBV7-2	TRBJ2-3	TGTGCCAGCAGCTTAGAACCGGGGGGAGTAGATACGCAGTATTTT	CASSLEPGGVDTQYF
-	few	TRBV4-1	TRBJ2-1	TGCGCCAGCAGCCATCCCCCAGACCCGAAATGGGGGCAGTTCTTC	CASSHPPDPKWGQFF
-	few	TRBV5-1	TRBJ2-7	TGCGCCAGCAGGCAGGGGGGCGCTTTCCACGAGCAGTACTTC	CASRQGGAFHEQYF
-	few	TRBV7-9	TRBJ2-1	TGTGCCAGCAGCCCCGTCCCCAATGAGCAGTTCTTC	CASSPVPNEQFF
TRBD1	-	TRBV12-3/TRBV12-4	TRBJ1-2	TGTGCCAGCAGTCCCTCAGGGGGTGGGAATGGCTACACCTTC	CASSPSGGGNGYTF
-	many	TRBV12-3/TRBV12-4	TRBJ1-5	TGTGCCAGCAGTTTAGCCCAGGGTGGCAATCAGCCCCAGCATTTT	CASSLAQGGNQPQHF
-	-	TRBV12-3/TRBV12-4	TRBJ2-2	TGTGCCAGCAGTTACTGGCCCGGGGGACCTCACACCGGGGAGCTGTTTTTT	CASSYWPGGPHTGELFF
-	-	TRBV29-1	TRBJ1-2	TGCAGCGTTGGGGAGAACTATGGCTACACCTTC	CSVGENYGYTF
TRBD2	-	TRBV12-5	TRBJ2-2	TGTGCTAGTGGACCGCAGACTAGCGGGGGCCGGACCGGGGAGCTGTTTTTT	CASGPQTSGGRTGELFF
-	many	TRBV24-1	TRBJ2-1	TGTGCCACCAGTGATTTCAGTGGCTCAGGGCCTGGGAATGAGCAGTTCTTC	CATSDFSGSGPGNEQFF
-	few	TRBV5-1	TRBJ1-1	TGCGCCAGCACCTATCAATCGGGGGGGCTCAACACTGAAGCTTTCTTT	CASTYQSGGLNTEAFF
TRBD2	few	TRBV10-3	TRBJ2-1	TGTGCCATCAGTGTTGAAGGTTTAGCGGGGGAGCAGTTCTTC	CAISVEGLAGEQFF
-	few	TRBV30	TRBJ2-5	TGTGCCTGGAGTTCCGGCGGAGAGACCCAGTACTTC	CAWSSGGETQYF
TRBD2	-	TRBV28	TRBJ2-1	TGTGCCAGCAGTTTGCCGCCAGAACTAGCGGGGGACTACAATGAGCAGTTCTTC	CASSLPPELAGDYNEQFF
TRBD2	-	TRBV5-1	TRBJ2-7	TGCGCCAGCAGCCGGACTAGCGGAGACTACGAGCAGTACTTC	CASSRTSGDYEQYF
TRBD1	-	TRBV6-1	TRBJ2-1	TGTGCCAGCAGGGGGACAGGAGTGGACAGCTCCTACAATGAGCAGTTCTTC	CASRGTGVDSSYNEQFF